The present T cell receptor (beta chain) was sequenced within a study of T-cell memory formation after mild COVID-19. This clonotype was found a few times. TCRdb recomputed calls from the 5' RACE reads with MiXCR, one row per CDR3 protein. The sample shows over 150,000 distinct CDR3 sequences, roughly 13% of them seen only once. The CDR3 spans 14 residues. CDR1 is SGHDN and CDR2 is FVKESK in the germline V gene. Trimming left V 1 base short and J 4 bases short, with 11 bases between. The chain couples TRBV14 to TRBJ2-7; D may be TRBD1 (5 bases). The origin of this receptor is a man between 18 and 35 years old who had mild COVID-19 (a few samples of this study predate the infection). Cell type and time point are not known. Input material: PBMCs or a T cell subset sorted from them (not recorded which). This CDR3 is CASSQVVTEYEQYF. DNA of the CDR3: TGTGCCAGCAGCCAAGTCGTGACAGAATACGAGCAGTACTTC.